The text below deals with one T cell receptor beta chain. J was trimmed by 1 base and V by 1 base; bases with no gene match: 3. The V gene's germline CDR1 is SEHNR and CDR2 FQNEAQ (reference sequence). The CDR3 contains 15 residues. Vbeta (60) and Jbeta (13) primers were used in the PCR. The method was immunoSEQ multiplex PCR; TCRdb's version includes in-frame clones alone and lacks a portion of them. The sample has some 130,000 clones, 80% seen once. The data were obtained in a study of cytomegalovirus exposure and HLA in healthy donors. The receptor's source is a man under 40 in good health and CMV-seronegative. Sequences were obtained from PBMCs. The chain carries TRBV7-9 and TRBJ2-5; 7 nucleotides line up with TRBD1. CDR3 in DNA: TGTGCCAGCAGCTTAGTTGGGACAGCCCAAGAGACCCAGTACTTC. This gives the protein CASSLVGTAQETQYF.